The 5 T cell receptor beta chains in this list originate from one sample, sequenced in a study of cytomegalovirus exposure and HLA in healthy donors. Primers for the PCR totalled 60 Vbeta and 13 Jbeta. Sequencing was performed with immunoSEQ multiplex PCR; in TCRdb, only in-frame clones are kept and a portion is missing. The sample has about 160,000 clones, 75% to 85% seen once. Sample: PBMCs. The receptors were gathered from a girl aged 2 to 10 in good health and CMV-seropositive.

The CDR3 spells CASSEGLAVNEQFF. CDR3 in DNA: TGTGCCAGCAGTGAAGGGCTAGCGGTCAATGAGCAGTTCTTC. V usage is TRBV6-1 and J usage is TRBJ2-1, with 7 bases that match TRBD2. In germline, CDR1 is MNHNS, CDR2 SASEGT. The CDR3 spans 14 residues. V gave up 1 base and J gave up 6 bases; unmatched junction bases: 3.

J is TRBJ1-1 and V is TRBV10-3, with TRBD1 identical over 10 bases. This CDR3 is built from 14 residues. V gave up 11 bases and J gave up 1 base; unmatched junction bases: 7. Looked up from germline, CDR1 is ENHRY and CDR2 is SYGVKD. CDR3 coding DNA: TGTGCCTCCCAGACAGGGGGCCGGAACACTGAAGCTTTCTTT. Its translation is CASQTGGRNTEAFF.

The chain recombines TRBV5-6 with TRBJ2-2, with unresolved D. This CDR3 spans 13 amino acids. Trimming removed 4 bases from V and 8 bases from J, with 12 bases in between. The V gene's germline CDR1 is SGHDT and CDR2 YYEEEE. For the CDR3, the DNA is TGTGCCAGCAGCCCTATACCCGAAGGGGAGCTGTTTTTT. As protein: CASSPIPEGELFF.

This chain's CDR3 is CASTRGQGAYEQYF. CDR3 bases: TGTGCCAGCACCCGAGGACAGGGGGCTTACGAGCAGTACTTC. This chain links TRBV2 with TRBJ2-5; 11 nucleotides agree with TRBD1. The closer fit of TRBJ2-7 to the DNA end suggests the J call may be wrong. The CDR3 is 14 residues long. From germline, CDR1 is SNHLY and CDR2 FYNNEI.

The genes are TRBV30 and TRBJ2-7; 7 bases match TRBD2. Trimming took 0 bases from V and 12 from J; bases not matched to a gene: 14. Germline V gene lookup returns CDR1 GTSNPN and CDR2 SVGIG (reference sequence). This CDR3 has 14 residues. This CDR3 reads CAWSVTSGAPLGYF. The CDR3, as DNA: TGTGCCTGGAGTGTTACCAGCGGGGCCCCCCTGGGGTACTTC. The variable domain in full, completed from reference TRBV30 and TRBJ2-7, reads SQTIHQWPATLVQPVGSPLSLECTVEGTSNPNLYWYRQAAGRGLQLLFYSVGIGQISSEVPQNLSASRPQDRQFILSSKKLLLSDSGFYLCAWSVTSGAPLGYFGPGTRLTVT.